The rows below give T cell receptor beta chains drawn from one sample of a study of shared clonotypes between healthy human individuals. This table comes from immunoSEQ multiplex PCR, and its TCRdb copy is limited to in-frame clones, with some not included. The sample records about 580,000 clones, roughly 98% being singletons. The sample consisted of naive CD8+ T cells sorted from blood. The receptors shown here come from a man aged 30 to 39 in good health. Both conserved end residues are part of each CDR3. D genes are given only for firm matches. A clone size is listed for some rows: how often the clone was seen (once, few, many), or a class if it is expanded.

size: NA; length: 15; V: TRBV14; D: TRBD2; J: TRBJ2-7; CDR3: CASSLLAGETYEQYF; DNA: TGTGCCAGCAGCCTTCTAGCGGGAGAAACTTACGAGCAGTACTTC
size: NA; length: 13; V: TRBV27; D: NA; J: TRBJ2-1; CDR3: CASSMTLYNEQFF; DNA: TGTGCCAGCAGTATGACTTTGTACAATGAGCAGTTCTTC
size: NA; length: 13; V: TRBV27; D: NA; J: TRBJ2-1; CDR3: CASSLGVDNEQFF; DNA: TGTGCCAGCAGTTTAGGGGTCGACAATGAGCAGTTCTTC
size: NA; length: 11; V: TRBV7-9; D: NA; J: TRBJ2-2; CDR3: CASEGTGELFF; DNA: TGTGCCAGCGAGGGAACCGGGGAGCTGTTTTTT
size: NA; length: 16; V: TRBV19; D: TRBD2; J: TRBJ2-1; CDR3: CASSNPRTSGGDEQFF; DNA: TGTGCCAGTAGTAACCCACGGACTAGCGGAGGGGATGAGCAGTTCTTC
size: NA; length: 15; V: TRBV7-9; D: NA; J: TRBJ2-7; CDR3: CASSSNSGGGDEQYF; DNA: TGTGCCAGCAGCTCGAATAGCGGAGGGGGAGACGAGCAGTACTTC
size: NA; length: 12; V: TRBV29-1; D: NA; J: TRBJ1-1; CDR3: CSVEAPGMEAFF; DNA: TGCAGCGTTGAAGCCCCAGGAATGGAAGCTTTCTTT
size: NA; length: 17; V: TRBV13; D: NA; J: TRBJ2-1; CDR3: CASSLGGSDGFYNEQFF; DNA: TGTGCCAGCAGCTTAGGCGGCTCAGATGGCTTCTACAATGAGCAGTTCTTC
size: NA; length: 17; V: TRBV18; D: NA; J: TRBJ2-5; CDR3: CASSPEKPRYIQETQYF; DNA: TGTGCCAGCTCACCAGAGAAACCACGTTATATCCAAGAGACCCAGTACTTC
size: NA; length: 14; V: TRBV5-1; D: NA; J: TRBJ2-7; CDR3: CASSETSGAYEQYF; DNA: TGCGCCAGCAGCGAGACTAGTGGGGCCTACGAGCAGTACTTC
size: NA; length: 14; V: TRBV18; D: NA; J: TRBJ2-5; CDR3: CASSIQSRQETQYF; DNA: TGTGCCAGCTCAATCCAATCTCGGCAAGAGACCCAGTACTTC
size: NA; length: 14; V: TRBV27; D: NA; J: TRBJ2-7; CDR3: CASSLVAGDYEQYF; DNA: TGTGCCAGCAGTTTAGTTGCAGGAGACTACGAGCAGTACTTC
size: NA; length: 14; V: TRBV7-2; D: TRBD1; J: TRBJ2-7; CDR3: CASKFTGGSYEQYF; DNA: TGTGCCAGCAAATTTACAGGGGGGTCCTACGAGCAGTACTTC
size: NA; length: 15; V: TRBV28; D: NA; J: TRBJ1-5; CDR3: CASSTRKRGNQPQHF; DNA: TGTGCCAGCAGCACCCGGAAGCGAGGCAATCAGCCCCAGCATTTT
size: NA; length: 15; V: TRBV30; D: NA; J: TRBJ1-3; CDR3: CAWSDGSSSGNTIYF; DNA: TGTGCCTGGAGTGACGGATCGAGCTCTGGAAACACCATATATTTT
size: NA; length: 15; V: TRBV4-1; D: NA; J: TRBJ2-7; CDR3: CASSPIRDPSYEQYF; DNA: TGCGCCAGCAGCCCCATTCGGGACCCTTCCTACGAGCAGTACTTC
size: once; length: 14; V: TRBV30; D: NA; J: TRBJ2-5; CDR3: CAWSPNLGPETQYF; DNA: TGTGCCTGGAGTCCTAATCTAGGCCCAGAGACCCAGTACTTC
size: NA; length: 12; V: TRBV29-1; D: NA; J: TRBJ1-2; CDR3: CSVDTPSSGYTF; DNA: TGCAGCGTTGACACCCCCTCCTCGGGCTACACCTTC
size: NA; length: 16; V: TRBV14; D: NA; J: TRBJ2-2; CDR3: CASSPDENANTGELFF; DNA: TGTGCCAGCAGCCCGGACGAGAACGCGAACACCGGGGAGCTGTTTTTT
size: NA; length: 18; V: TRBV7-9; D: TRBD2; J: TRBJ2-7; CDR3: CASSPAPGTSGRAYEQYF; DNA: TGTGCCAGCAGCCCAGCCCCCGGGACTAGCGGGAGGGCCTACGAGCAGTACTTC
size: NA; length: 15; V: TRBV7-9; D: TRBD2; J: TRBJ2-1; CDR3: CASSQAGVHYNEQFF; DNA: TGTGCCAGCAGCCAAGCGGGAGTTCATTACAATGAGCAGTTCTTC
size: NA; length: 11; V: TRBV14; D: NA; J: TRBJ2-7; CDR3: CASSQGGEQYF; DNA: TGTGCCAGCAGCCAAGGGGGTGAGCAGTACTTC
size: NA; length: 18; V: TRBV7-7; D: NA; J: TRBJ2-7; CDR3: CASSLVVVVQEMNYEQYF; DNA: TGTGCTAGCAGCTTAGTCGTTGTAGTCCAAGAGATGAACTACGAGCAGTACTTC
size: NA; length: 12; V: TRBV29-1; D: TRBD2; J: TRBJ2-7; CDR3: CSVSSGSYEQYF; DNA: TGCAGCGTCTCTAGCGGGAGCTACGAGCAGTACTTC
size: NA; length: 13; V: TRBV7-9; D: NA; J: TRBJ2-2; CDR3: CASPCSGTGELFF; DNA: TGTGCCAGCCCATGCAGCGGCACCGGGGAGCTGTTTTTT
size: NA; length: 16; V: TRBV14; D: TRBD2; J: TRBJ2-1; CDR3: CASSQLTSGSYNEQFF; DNA: TGTGCCAGCAGCCAGTTGACTAGCGGGAGCTACAATGAGCAGTTCTTC
size: NA; length: 14; V: TRBV6-5; D: NA; J: TRBJ1-2; CDR3: CASSYRGLEGGYTF; DNA: TGTGCCAGCAGTTACCGGGGGTTAGAAGGTGGCTACACCTTC
size: NA; length: 15; V: TRBV7-2; D: TRBD2; J: TRBJ2-5; CDR3: CASSSEQLAGETQYF; DNA: TGTGCCAGCAGCTCGGAACAACTAGCGGGGGAGACCCAGTACTTC
size: NA; length: 15; V: TRBV5-1; D: NA; J: TRBJ1-2; CDR3: CASSLDRATNYGYTF; DNA: TGCGCCAGCAGCTTGGACAGGGCGACGAACTATGGCTACACCTTC
size: NA; length: 13; V: TRBV9; D: NA; J: TRBJ1-2; CDR3: CASRRAGVGGYTF; DNA: TGTGCCAGCAGGAGGGCAGGGGTTGGTGGCTACACCTTC
size: NA; length: 16; V: TRBV25-1; D: TRBD2; J: TRBJ2-7; CDR3: CASSDLLAGEGHEQYF; DNA: TGTGCCAGCAGTGATTTACTAGCGGGAGAGGGACACGAGCAGTACTTC
size: once; length: 13; V: TRBV11-1; D: NA; J: TRBJ2-1; CDR3: CASAGTAYNEQFF; DNA: TGTGCCAGCGCGGGGACAGCATACAATGAGCAGTTCTTC
size: NA; length: 16; V: TRBV6-1; D: NA; J: TRBJ2-7; CDR3: CASSEWGDPRGYEQYF; DNA: TGTGCCAGCAGTGAATGGGGGGACCCTAGAGGCTACGAGCAGTACTTC